These T cell receptor beta chains were read from a single sample in a study of early T cells in non-severe SARS-CoV-2 infection. TCRdb passed the 5' RACE reads through MiXCR, listing each CDR3 protein once. The data hold about 30,000 distinct CDR3 sequences, with about 5.7% observed a single time. The sample taken for sequencing was whole blood. Receptors originate from an adult who was a healthcare worker with PCR-confirmed SARS-CoV-2 infection or an uninfected control (not recorded which). Both conserved end residues are part of each CDR3. The order of the fields is clone size, D gene, V gene, J gene, CDR3 protein, CDR3 DNA. A D gene is named only where the DNA matches it firmly. Clone size is stated in some rows and not others, as once, few, many or a class when expanded.

many	TRBD1	TRBV27	TRBJ1-6	CASSSGQGAYSYNSPLHF	TGTGCCAGCAGTTCGGGACAGGGGGCATATTCCTATAATTCACCCCTCCACTTT
many	-	TRBV28	TRBJ2-5	CASSFGGAGETQYF	TGTGCCAGCAGTTTTGGGGGGGCTGGAGAGACCCAGTACTTC
many	-	TRBV12-3/TRBV12-4	TRBJ2-6	CASSLRGGGANVLTF	TGTGCCAGCAGTCTCAGGGGTGGTGGGGCCAACGTCCTGACTTTC
many	TRBD2	TRBV20-1	TRBJ2-1	CSAGTSGRGFDEQFF	TGCAGTGCCGGTACTAGCGGGAGGGGGTTCGATGAGCAGTTCTTC
many	TRBD2	TRBV28	TRBJ2-1	CASSLPSSGVYNEQFF	TGTGCCAGCAGTTTACCTTCCAGCGGGGTTTACAATGAGCAGTTCTTC
medium-sized	-	TRBV5-5	TRBJ2-1	CASRVGGENEQFF	TGTGCCAGCAGGGTCGGAGGGGAAAATGAGCAGTTCTTC
many	-	TRBV24-1	TRBJ2-2	CATSDFGQTTGELFF	TGTGCCACCAGTGATTTCGGACAGACGACCGGGGAGCTGTTTTTT
-	-	TRBV20-1	TRBJ2-1	CSARGTNEQFF	TGCAGTGCTAGAGGAACTAATGAGCAGTTCTTC
many	-	TRBV3-1	TRBJ2-1	CASSLRDGEQFF	TGTGCCAGCAGTCTGCGGGATGGTGAGCAGTTCTTC
many	TRBD1	TRBV10-3	TRBJ1-5	CAISTGGNQPQHF	TGTGCCATCAGTACAGGGGGCAATCAGCCCCAGCATTTT
many	TRBD2	TRBV30	TRBJ2-7	CAWSNPREGEQYF	TGTGCCTGGAGTAACCCGAGGGAGGGCGAGCAGTACTTC
many	-	TRBV4-3	TRBJ2-2	CASSQENLGGELFF	TGCGCCAGCAGCCAAGAGAATCTGGGCGGGGAGCTGTTTTTT
many	TRBD2	TRBV4-2	TRBJ2-1	CASKERELAGEQFF	TGTGCCAGCAAGGAACGAGAGCTAGCGGGCGAGCAGTTCTTC
many	-	TRBV7-6	TRBJ2-3	CASSLARNTDTQYF	TGTGCCAGCAGCTTAGCCAGGAACACAGATACGCAGTATTTT
many	TRBD2	TRBV20-1	TRBJ2-3	CSAVSGRRSDTQYF	TGCAGTGCTGTTAGCGGGAGGAGGTCAGATACGCAGTATTTT
many	-	TRBV7-2	TRBJ1-2	CASSLGVGYYYTF	TGTGCCAGCAGCTTAGGGGTCGGTTACTACTACACCTTC
many	-	TRBV5-4	TRBJ1-1	CASSLGRNTEAFF	TGTGCCAGCAGTTTAGGGCGAAACACTGAAGCTTTCTTT
few	TRBD1	TRBV13	TRBJ1-1	CASRSRRDRGLNTEAFF	TGTGCCAGCAGAAGCCGACGGGACAGGGGCCTGAACACTGAAGCTTTCTTT
few	-	TRBV24-1	TRBJ2-3	CATSDLEASPSTDTQYF	TGTGCCACCAGTGATTTGGAAGCGAGTCCTAGCACAGATACGCAGTATTTT
many	-	TRBV29-1	TRBJ2-5	CSGQQETQYF	TGCAGCGGGCAACAAGAGACCCAGTACTTC
-	TRBD2	TRBV20-1	TRBJ2-7	CSARAPGTSGSTHEQYF	TGCAGTGCTAGAGCCCCCGGGACTAGCGGGAGCACCCACGAGCAGTACTTC
many	TRBD1	TRBV7-9	TRBJ1-6	CASSFGQGGSSPLHF	TGTGCCAGCAGCTTCGGACAGGGTGGAAGTTCACCCCTCCACTTT
many	-	TRBV5-6	TRBJ1-1	CASSRGQLETEAFF	TGTGCCAGCAGCCGTGGACAGCTAGAGACTGAAGCTTTCTTT